Listed here are 28 T cell receptor beta chains from one sample, sequenced in a study of T cell responses to AZD1222 COVID-19 vaccine. Using immunoSEQ multiplex PCR, the repertoire was profiled, and TCRdb retains in-frame clones only, with some absent. Counted here are roughly 100,000 clones, 89% occurring once; the ten biggest clones make up about 17%. The sample in question was peripheral blood, obtained on day 0 of AZD1222 vaccination. The receptor source for this set is an adult in good health.

The chain recombines TRBV6-2 or TRBV6-3 with TRBJ1-4; TRBD1 matches 9 bases. J was trimmed by 4 bases and V by 1 base; bases with no gene match: 4. Per the germline V gene, CDR1 is MNHEY and CDR2 is SVGEGT. The CDR3 covers 16 residues. DNA for the CDR3: TGTGCCAGCAGTTACTGGACAGGGGACCGTAATGAAAAACTGTTTTTT. It specifies CASSYWTGDRNEKLFF.

The rearrangement joins TRBV6-4 to TRBJ2-1; a weak D match, TRBD2 (7 bases). Trimming took 3 bases from V and 6 from J, leaving 15 bases between them. The germline CDR1 and CDR2 sequences are MRHNA and SNTAGT. CDR3 length: 15 residues. CDR3 sequence (DNA): TGTGCCAGCAGTGATGAGTGGGGGGGCGGCAATGAGCAGTTCTTC. The encoded protein is CASSDEWGGGNEQFF.

The chain joins TRBV27 to TRBJ1-2; no reliable D call. Germline V gene sequence: CDR1 MNHEY, CDR2 SMNVEV (reference sequence). This CDR3 is 13 amino acids long. Trimming pared 2 bases from V and 2 bases from J, leaving 6 bases between. CDR3 bases: TGTGCCAGCAGTTTACGACGGAACTATGGCTACACCTTC. This translates into CASSLRRNYGYTF.

This clone was seen only once. The rearrangement links TRBV19 to TRBJ2-7; D ambiguous. CDR1 LNHDA and CDR2 SQIVND come from the germline V gene (reference sequence). The CDR3 spans 13 residues. With 7 bases removed from V and 0 bases from J, the gap between germline ends came to 10 bases. The CDR3 reads CASKPQTSYEQYF. The CDR3 DNA reads as TGTGCCAGTAAGCCTCAAACCTCCTACGAGCAGTACTTC.

This clone was recorded once. This rearrangement joins TRBV6-5 to TRBJ1-2; D is uncertain. CDR1 and CDR2 (germline): MNHEY, SVGAGI. The CDR3 totals 14 residues. The ends were cut back, 7 bases at V and 8 bases at J, with 20 bases in the middle. The CDR3 DNA reads TGTGCCAGCACCCAATACGCTTGGAGCGGAGGCTACACCTTC. As protein: CASTQYAWSGGYTF.

In its sample, this clone was seen once. The chain links TRBV21-1 to TRBJ1-2; TRBD1 is taken as the D call from the table, unchecked against the DNA. TRBV21-1 counts as a pseudogene. CDR3 size: 15 residues. The CDR3: CASSKRDSHNYGYTF. The CDR3 DNA reads TGTGCCAGCAGCAAAAGGGACAGCCACAACTATGGCTACACCTTC.

This clone was observed a single time. This sequence joins TRBV19 and TRBJ1-1; D gene unclear. Germline loops: CDR1 LNHDA, CDR2 SQIVND (reference sequence). CDR3 size: 14 residues. Trimming took off 1 base at V and 0 bases at J, with 6 bases between the two ends. CDR3 in amino acids: CASSIASMNTEAFF. The CDR3 DNA follows: TGTGCCAGTAGTATAGCCAGCATGAACACTGAAGCTTTCTTT.

The chain has TRBV11-2 and TRBJ2-3; D call uncertain. V lost 4 bases to trimming and J lost 4 bases, with 9 bases between them. CDR3 length: 13 residues. Per germline, CDR1 SGHAT and CDR2 FQNNGV. The CDR3 bases are TGTGCCAGCAGCTCCTACCCCCCAGATACGCAGTATTTT. Translated, it gives CASSSYPPDTQYF.

This chain uses TRBV5-1 with TRBJ2-7; D gene ambiguous. Per the germline V gene, CDR1 is SGHRS and CDR2 is YFSETQ. The ends were cut back, 2 bases at V and 3 bases at J, with 9 bases in the middle. The CDR3 runs 13 residues. The CDR3: CASSFRSLYEQYF. CDR3 nucleotides: TGCGCCAGCAGCTTTCGGAGCCTCTACGAGCAGTACTTC.

With respect to this clone: Distinct nucleotide sequences in the sample also encode this CDR3. The rearrangement uses TRBV27 and TRBJ2-1; D possibly corresponds to TRBD2 (7 bases). The length of the CDR3 is 15 residues. V shed 3 bases and J shed 7 bases, with 16 bases lying between them. Germline CDR1 MNHEY, CDR2 SMNVEV (reference sequence). CDR3 sequence (DNA): TGTGCCAGCAGTTTTAGTGGGGGGGCAGGAAATGAGCAGTTCTTC. The encoded protein is CASSFSGGAGNEQFF.

The sample holds a few counts of this clone. The J gene is TRBJ2-7, the V gene TRBV12-3 or TRBV12-4; D possibly corresponds to TRBD1 (6 bases). Between the trimmed V and J ends, which lost 4 bases and 5 bases, there was a span of 9 bases. The CDR3 has 12 amino acids. This CDR3 is CASSSAGDEQYF. CDR3 coding DNA: TGTGCCAGCAGTTCCGCAGGGGACGAGCAGTACTTC.

This clone was detected once. V is TRBV4-1 and J is TRBJ1-2; TRBD1 might be the D (5 bases). The V and J ends lost 3 bases and 4 bases respectively, with 18 bases between them. The CDR3 spans 16 residues. Germline assignment: CDR1 MGHRA and CDR2 YSYEKL. CDR3 DNA sequence: TGCGCCAGCAGCCACGCCATCCGGGACTCAATCTATGGCTACACCTTC. As protein: CASSHAIRDSIYGYTF.

The chain uses TRBV19 and TRBJ2-2; 7 positions match TRBD1. The J segment lost 5 bases and the V segment lost 4 bases, leaving 7 bases of the junction unmatched. Germline V gives CDR1 LNHDA, CDR2 SQIVND (reference sequence). This CDR3 has 15 amino acids. CDR3 coding DNA: TGTGCCAGTAGTACCGAGGGGACAGAGACCGGGGAGCTGTTTTTT. This gives the protein CASSTEGTETGELFF.

The chain carries TRBV6-5 and TRBJ2-3, with D tentatively TRBD2 (5 bases). With 8 bases removed from V and 2 bases from J, the gap between germline ends came to 14 bases. The CDR3 is made up of 14 amino acids. CDR1 and CDR2 from the germline V gene are MNHEY and SVGAGI. CDR3 protein: CASGRGWATDTQYF. The CDR3 DNA reads TGTGCCAGCGGTAGAGGGTGGGCCACAGATACGCAGTATTTT.

The rearrangement links TRBV2 to TRBJ2-1; unclear D gene. Trimming shortened V by 4 bases and J by 8 bases, and 12 bases separated the two germline ends. Germline values: CDR1 SNHLY, CDR2 FYNNEI. CDR3 size: 13 residues. The CDR3 DNA reads TGTGCCAGCAGTGTAGAGTCGGGCGATGAGCAGTTCTTC. Translating gives CASSVESGDEQFF.

The V gene is TRBV5-1, the J gene TRBJ2-7, with D unresolved. V dropped 5 bases and J dropped 5 bases, with 17 bases sitting between them. The CDR3 has 14 residues. CDR1 is SGHRS and CDR2 is YFSETQ in the germline V gene. The CDR3 region is CASRLLFSFHEQYF. Here the CDR3 DNA reads TGCGCCAGCAGGCTACTTTTTAGTTTTCACGAGCAGTACTTC.

This clone came up once. This chain uses TRBV5-6 with TRBJ2-3; D is possibly TRBD1 (6 bases). Trimming took 0 bases from V and 0 from J, leaving 11 bases between them. The CDR3 loop spans 16 amino acids. Germline V CDR1 and CDR2: SGHDT, YYEEEE. DNA for the CDR3: TGTGCCAGCAGCTTGGCTAGGACAGCTAGCACAGATACGCAGTATTTT. Encoded protein: CASSLARTASTDTQYF.

The gene calls are TRBV3-1 (or the pseudogene TRBV3-2) and TRBJ1-1; D gene unclear. The germline CDR1 and CDR2 sequences are LGHDT and YNNKEL (reference sequence). This CDR3 comprises 16 residues. Trimming shortened V by 1 base and J by 1 base, and 13 bases separated the two germline ends. The CDR3 DNA follows: TGTGCCAGCAGCCAAGGGGCGGCGGGCGGGAACACTGAAGCTTTCTTT. It encodes CASSQGAAGGNTEAFF.

J is TRBJ2-5 and V is TRBV4-2; D may correspond to TRBD1 or TRBD2 (6 bases each). This CDR3 contains 15 residues. Germline V gives CDR1 LGHNA, CDR2 YNFKEQ. V dropped 0 bases and J dropped 1 base, with 9 bases sitting between them. CDR3 DNA: TGTGCCAGCAGCCAAGAAGGGGGGCCCCAAGAGACCCAGTACTTC. Translating it yields CASSQEGGPQETQYF.

J is TRBJ1-2 and V is TRBV29-1; the D gene is possibly TRBD1 (5 bases). CDR1 is SQVTM and CDR2 is ANQGSEA in the germline V gene. Trimming removed 6 bases from V and 4 bases from J, with 18 bases in between. This CDR3 region has 14 residues. CDR3 protein: CSVSGGYKGYGYTF. The DNA for the CDR3 is TGCAGCGTGAGCGGGGGGTACAAGGGCTATGGCTACACCTTC.

This clone was detected only once. The chain is built from TRBV15 and TRBJ2-3, with D perhaps matching TRBD2 (7 bases). V dropped 4 bases and J dropped 2 bases, with 13 bases sitting between them. CDR1 and CDR2 (germline): LNHNV, YYDKDF (reference sequence). This CDR3 has 15 residues. In DNA, the CDR3 is TGTGCCACCAGCACCGAGGGGGGGGTCACAGATACGCAGTATTTT. This translates into CATSTEGGVTDTQYF.

This clone was observed a single time. The genes are TRBV12-5 and TRBJ2-1; D is undetermined. Germline assignment: CDR1 LGHNT and CDR2 FRNRAP. Trimming removed 2 bases at V and 6 bases at J, with 8 bases between. CDR3 length: 13 residues. The CDR3 loop is CASGLQVTNEQFF. CDR3 nucleotide sequence: TGTGCTAGTGGTTTGCAGGTGACCAATGAGCAGTTCTTC.

The V call is TRBV6-5, the J call TRBJ2-7; TRBD1 aligns across 9 bases. CDR1 is MNHEY, CDR2 SVGAGI, per germline. Trimming removed 8 bases from V and 3 bases from J; junction bases left unmatched: 11. The CDR3 extends over 15 amino acids. The CDR3 spells CASVKSTGGGYEQYF. CDR3 DNA: TGTGCCAGCGTGAAGTCGACAGGGGGGGGCTACGAGCAGTACTTC.

This chain uses TRBV29-1 with TRBJ1-1; TRBD1 aligns across 7 bases. There are 12 residues in the CDR3. CDR1 is SQVTM, CDR2 ANQGSEA, per germline. After removal of 7 bases from V and 1 base from J, the junction contained 3 bases not matched to a gene. In DNA form, the CDR3 reads TGCAGCGGACAGGGCCAGAACACTGAAGCTTTCTTT. Protein product: CSGQGQNTEAFF.

The chain couples TRBV30 to TRBJ2-1, with TRBD2 matching 10 bases. The length of the CDR3 is 15 residues. Germline CDR1 reads GTSNPN; CDR2 reads SVGIG (reference sequence). Trimming cost V 0 bases and J 10 bases; bases outside gene matches: 9. In nucleotides, the CDR3 is TGTGCCTGGAGTGTCGGTCCTAGCGGGGGATGGGAGCAGTTCTTC. It encodes CAWSVGPSGGWEQFF.

The genes are TRBV5-8 and TRBJ1-2, with 10 bases matching TRBD1. Germline CDR1 is SGHTS and CDR2 is YDEGEE. The CDR3 sequence is 14 residues long. V lost 2 bases to trimming and J lost 3 bases; unmatched junction nucleotides: 1. Here the CDR3 DNA reads TGTGCCAGCAGCTTCGGACAGGGGGACTATGGCTACACCTTC. It is translated as CASSFGQGDYGYTF.

This chain connects TRBV5-1 to TRBJ1-3; the D gene is possibly TRBD1 (5 bases). CDR1 SGHRS and CDR2 YFSETQ come from the germline V gene. Trimming pared 1 base from V and 0 bases from J, leaving 8 bases between. This CDR3 region has 15 residues. Here the CDR3 DNA reads TGCGCCAGCAGCTTGACGCAGGGCTCTGGAAACACCATATATTTT. Translating gives CASSLTQGSGNTIYF.

J is TRBJ1-2 and V is TRBV3-1 (or the pseudogene TRBV3-2); no clear D gene. Germline V gives CDR1 LGHDT, CDR2 YNNKEL (reference sequence). This CDR3 has 15 residues. The germline V and J ends were trimmed by 0 bases and 4 bases, with 12 bases remaining between them. CDR3 in amino acids: CASSQDLSSFYGYTF. CDR3 nucleotide sequence: TGTGCCAGCAGCCAAGATCTTAGCAGTTTCTATGGCTACACCTTC.